This T cell receptor beta chain was sequenced during a study of blood T cell repertoires in COVID-19. This clone was detected only a few times. This CDR3 region has 15 residues. Germline V gives CDR1 DFQATT, CDR2 SNEGSKA (reference sequence). Germline trimming cut 4 bases from V and 4 bases from J; bases unmatched to any gene: 9. Assay: immunoSEQ multiplex PCR; the TCRdb copy retains only in-frame clones and omits some. The repertoire has around 210,000 clones, around 85% of them found once; the top ten carry more than 0.7%. The gene calls are TRBV20-1 and TRBJ2-1; 8 nucleotides agree with TRBD2. Source material: peripheral blood. The receptor was isolated from a woman between 70 and 85 years old with acute or convalescent COVID-19. Here the CDR3 reads CSAIEVAGRYNEQFF. The CDR3 region has the DNA TGCAGTGCTATTGAAGTAGCGGGACGGTACAATGAGCAGTTCTTC.